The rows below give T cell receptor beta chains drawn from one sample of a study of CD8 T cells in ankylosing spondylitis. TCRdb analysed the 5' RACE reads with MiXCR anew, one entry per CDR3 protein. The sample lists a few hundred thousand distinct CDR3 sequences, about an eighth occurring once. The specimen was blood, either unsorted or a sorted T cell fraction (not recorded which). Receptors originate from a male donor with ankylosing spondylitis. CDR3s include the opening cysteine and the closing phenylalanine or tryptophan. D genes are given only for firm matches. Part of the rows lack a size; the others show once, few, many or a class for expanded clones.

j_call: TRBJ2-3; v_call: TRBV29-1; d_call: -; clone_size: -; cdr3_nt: TGCAGCGTTGAAAGGGTAGCGGAAGATACGCAGTATTTT; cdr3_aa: CSVERVAEDTQYF
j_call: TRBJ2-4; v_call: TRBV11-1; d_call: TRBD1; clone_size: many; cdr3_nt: TGTGCCAGCAGTACCGGGACAGGGAACATTCAGTACTTC; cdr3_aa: CASSTGTGNIQYF
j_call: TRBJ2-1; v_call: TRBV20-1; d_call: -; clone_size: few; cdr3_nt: TGCAGTGCTCCCAAGGCCTACAATGAGCAGTTCTTC; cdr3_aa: CSAPKAYNEQFF
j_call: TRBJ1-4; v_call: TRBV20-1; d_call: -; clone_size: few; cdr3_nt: TGCAGTGCTAGGGGTGCTGAAAAACTGTTTTTT; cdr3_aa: CSARGAEKLFF
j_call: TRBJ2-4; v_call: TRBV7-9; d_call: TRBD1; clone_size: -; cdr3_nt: TGTGCCAGCAGCGTGACAGGGGCGAACATTCAGTACTTC; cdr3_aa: CASSVTGANIQYF
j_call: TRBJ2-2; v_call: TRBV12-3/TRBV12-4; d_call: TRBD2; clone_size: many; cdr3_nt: TGTGCCAGCAGTTTGAGCGGGAGGGGGACCGGGGAGCTGTTTTTT; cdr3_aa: CASSLSGRGTGELFF
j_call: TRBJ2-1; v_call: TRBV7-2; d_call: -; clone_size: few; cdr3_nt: TGTGCCAGCAGCTTAGCGTTTCGCCATGAGCAGTTCTTC; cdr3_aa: CASSLAFRHEQFF
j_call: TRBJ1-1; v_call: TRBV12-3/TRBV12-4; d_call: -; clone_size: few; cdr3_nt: TGTGCCAGCAGTATGACAGGAATGAACACTGAAGCTTTCTTT; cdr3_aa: CASSMTGMNTEAFF
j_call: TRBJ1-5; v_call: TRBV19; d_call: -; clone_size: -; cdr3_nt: TGTGCCAGTAGTGGTAATCAGCCCCAGCATTTT; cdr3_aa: CASSGNQPQHF
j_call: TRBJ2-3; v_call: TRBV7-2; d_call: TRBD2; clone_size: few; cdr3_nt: TGTGCCAGCAGCGTCCGGGGACTAGCTGGGACAGATACGCAGTATTTT; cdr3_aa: CASSVRGLAGTDTQYF
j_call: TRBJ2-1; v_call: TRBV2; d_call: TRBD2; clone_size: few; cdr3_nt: TGTGCCAGCAGTGAATCGGGAGGGGATGAGCAGTTCTTC; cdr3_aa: CASSESGGDEQFF
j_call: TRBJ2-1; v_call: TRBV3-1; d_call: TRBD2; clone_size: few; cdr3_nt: TGTGCCAGCAGCCAGCCGGGACTAAGAAACAATGAGCAGTTCTTC; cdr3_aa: CASSQPGLRNNEQFF
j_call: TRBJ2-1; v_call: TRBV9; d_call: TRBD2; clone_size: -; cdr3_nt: TGTGCCAGCAGCGTAGCCCTGATGGGTAGCGGGAGGGTCGAGAATGAGCAGTTCTTC; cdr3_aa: CASSVALMGSGRVENEQFF
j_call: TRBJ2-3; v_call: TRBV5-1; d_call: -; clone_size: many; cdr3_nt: TGCGCCAGCAGCTTGGCCTCCCACACAGATACGCAGTATTTT; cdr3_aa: CASSLASHTDTQYF
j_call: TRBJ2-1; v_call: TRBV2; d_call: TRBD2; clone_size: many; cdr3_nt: TGTGCCAGCAGTGGGACTAGCGACAATGAGCAGTTCTTC; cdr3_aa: CASSGTSDNEQFF
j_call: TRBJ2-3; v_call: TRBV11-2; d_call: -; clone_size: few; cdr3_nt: TGTGCCAGCACCATCAGGGGAGATACGCAGTATTTT; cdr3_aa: CASTIRGDTQYF
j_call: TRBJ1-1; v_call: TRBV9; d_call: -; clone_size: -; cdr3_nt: TGTGCCAGCAGCGTAGGGGGGCGCCGGACTGAAGCTTTCTTT; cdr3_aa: CASSVGGRRTEAFF
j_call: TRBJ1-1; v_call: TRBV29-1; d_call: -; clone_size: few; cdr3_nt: TGCAGCGTTGAAGGACCACACTCCAACACTGAAGCTTTCTTT; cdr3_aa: CSVEGPHSNTEAFF
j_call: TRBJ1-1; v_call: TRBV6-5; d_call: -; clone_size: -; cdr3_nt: TGTGCCAGCAGTTCGTTCGGGCTACCTTCCGTACTTAACACTGAAGCTTTCTTT; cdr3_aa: CASSSFGLPSVLNTEAFF
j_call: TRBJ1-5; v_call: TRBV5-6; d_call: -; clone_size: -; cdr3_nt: TGTGCCAGCAGCTTGGGATTTGCCACGGAGCATTTT; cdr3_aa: CASSLGFATEHF
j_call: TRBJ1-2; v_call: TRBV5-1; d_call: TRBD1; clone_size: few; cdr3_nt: TGCGCCAGCAGCTTAACAGGGGAGGGCGGCTATGGCTACACCTTC; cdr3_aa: CASSLTGEGGYGYTF
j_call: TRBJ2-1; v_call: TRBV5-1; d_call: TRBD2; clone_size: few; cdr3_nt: TGCGCCAGCAGCTCCGCGACTAGCGGAAATGAGCAGTTCTTC; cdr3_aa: CASSSATSGNEQFF
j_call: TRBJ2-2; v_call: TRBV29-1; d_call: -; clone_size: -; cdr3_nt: TGCAGCGTTGGGGTAACTTCTAACACCGGGGAGCTGTTTTTT; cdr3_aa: CSVGVTSNTGELFF
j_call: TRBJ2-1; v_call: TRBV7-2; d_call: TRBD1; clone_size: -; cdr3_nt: TGTGCCAGCAGCCCCGTTGGACAGGGGTCCTACAATGAGCAGTTCTTC; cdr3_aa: CASSPVGQGSYNEQFF
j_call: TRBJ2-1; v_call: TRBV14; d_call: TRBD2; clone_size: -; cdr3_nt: TGTGCCAGCAGCCAACTAGCGGGAGTAGCTTACAATGAGCAGTTCTTC; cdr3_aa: CASSQLAGVAYNEQFF
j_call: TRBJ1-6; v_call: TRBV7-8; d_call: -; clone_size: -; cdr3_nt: TGTGCCAGCAGACCCGACCGACAAGTTGGGAGCTTATCACCCCTCCACTTT; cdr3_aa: CASRPDRQVGSLSPLHF
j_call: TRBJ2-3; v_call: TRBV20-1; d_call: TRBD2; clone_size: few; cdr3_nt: TGCAGTGCTAGGAAGGGGACTAGCGGGAGGGTCCCAGATACGCAGTATTTT; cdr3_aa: CSARKGTSGRVPDTQYF
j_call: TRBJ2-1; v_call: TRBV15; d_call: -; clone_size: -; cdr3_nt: TGTGCCACCAGCAGAGATATCCCCCGAGCGCTCAGCTCCTACAATGAGCAGTTCTTC; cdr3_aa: CATSRDIPRALSSYNEQFF
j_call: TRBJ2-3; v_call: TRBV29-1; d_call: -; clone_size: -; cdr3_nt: TGCAGCGTTGAACGGCCACACACTAGCACAGATACGCAGTATTTT; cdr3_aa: CSVERPHTSTDTQYF
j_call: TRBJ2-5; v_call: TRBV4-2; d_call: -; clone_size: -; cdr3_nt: TGTGCCAGCAGTCCCGCAAGGAGCCAAGAGACCCAGTACTTC; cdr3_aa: CASSPARSQETQYF
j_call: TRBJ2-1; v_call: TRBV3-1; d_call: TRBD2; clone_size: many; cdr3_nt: TGTGCCAGCAGTCCCCCGGGACTAGGAGGCAGGGAGCAGTTCTTC; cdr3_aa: CASSPPGLGGREQFF
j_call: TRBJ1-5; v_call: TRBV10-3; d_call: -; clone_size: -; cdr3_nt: TGTGCCATCAGTGAGTTCGTCAGGGGCTCTCAGCCCCAGCATTTT; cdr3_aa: CAISEFVRGSQPQHF
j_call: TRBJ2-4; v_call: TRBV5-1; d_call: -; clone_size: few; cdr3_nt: TGCGCCAGCAGCCCGGACTCTCTAGGGGCCATAAACATTCAGTACTTC; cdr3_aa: CASSPDSLGAINIQYF
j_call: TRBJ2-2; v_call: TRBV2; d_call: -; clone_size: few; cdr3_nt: TGTGCCAGCACCAAGGGGACGACCGGGGAGCTGTTTTTT; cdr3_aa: CASTKGTTGELFF
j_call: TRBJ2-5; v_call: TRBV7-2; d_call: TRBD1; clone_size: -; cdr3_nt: TGTGCCAGCAGAAATACAGGGGGAGGTGGGGAGACCCAGTACTTC; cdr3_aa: CASRNTGGGGETQYF
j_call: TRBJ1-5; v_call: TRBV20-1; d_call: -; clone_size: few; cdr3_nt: TGCAGTGCTAGAGAAAAACCCTCGCCCTATGCCTCCGATCAGCCCCAGCATTTT; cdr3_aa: CSAREKPSPYASDQPQHF
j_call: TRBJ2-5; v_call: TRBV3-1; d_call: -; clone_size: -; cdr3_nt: TGTGCCAGCTCCCACCAGGCCCAAGAGACCCAGTACTTC; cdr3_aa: CASSHQAQETQYF
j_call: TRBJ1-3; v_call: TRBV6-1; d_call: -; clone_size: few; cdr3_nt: TGTGCCAGCACCTCGACAGGAACACTCTCTGGAAACACCATATATTTT; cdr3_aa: CASTSTGTLSGNTIYF
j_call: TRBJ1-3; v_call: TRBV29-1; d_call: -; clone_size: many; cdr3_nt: TGCAGCGTTGAAAGGCTCCGGGACACCATATATTTT; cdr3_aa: CSVERLRDTIYF
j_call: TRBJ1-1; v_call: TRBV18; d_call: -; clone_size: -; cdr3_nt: TGTGCCAGCTCACCGGCAGGGGCGATGACTGAAGCTTTCTTT; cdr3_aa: CASSPAGAMTEAFF
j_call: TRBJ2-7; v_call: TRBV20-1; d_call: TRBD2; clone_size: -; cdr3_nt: TGCAGTGCGGTGACTAGCGGGAGACCCTACGAGCAGTACTTC; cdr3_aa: CSAVTSGRPYEQYF
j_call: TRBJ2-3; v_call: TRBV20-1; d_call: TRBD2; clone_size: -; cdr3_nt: TGCAGTGTCTCGCGAGGACTAGCGGTTACAGATACGCAGTATTTT; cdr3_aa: CSVSRGLAVTDTQYF
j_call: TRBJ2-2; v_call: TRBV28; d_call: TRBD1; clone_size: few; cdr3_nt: TGTGCCAGCAGTTTTCCAACGGGGACAGGGATCGACACCGGGGAGCTGTTTTTT; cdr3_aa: CASSFPTGTGIDTGELFF
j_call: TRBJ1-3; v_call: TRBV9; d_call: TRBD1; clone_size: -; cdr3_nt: TGTGCCAGCAGCGCCCGTGACAGGGGATCTGGAAACACCATATATTTT; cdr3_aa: CASSARDRGSGNTIYF
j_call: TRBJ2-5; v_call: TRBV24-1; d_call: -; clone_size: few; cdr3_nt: TGTGCCACCAGTGATTCCGAGACACACAAAGAGACCCAGTACTTC; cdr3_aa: CATSDSETHKETQYF
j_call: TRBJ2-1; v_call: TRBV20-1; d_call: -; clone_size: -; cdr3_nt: TGCAGTGCTCCTTTGCGACTAGTTCCTCATGAGCAGTTCTTC; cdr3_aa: CSAPLRLVPHEQFF
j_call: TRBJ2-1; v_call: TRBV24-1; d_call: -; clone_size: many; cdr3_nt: TGTGCCACCAGTGACCCCGTCCCCACCGGCTCCTACAATGAGCAGTTCTTC; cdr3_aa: CATSDPVPTGSYNEQFF
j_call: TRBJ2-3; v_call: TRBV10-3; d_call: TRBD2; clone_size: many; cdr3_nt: TGTGCCATCTCCACGCAGCGGGAGACAGATACGCAGTATTTT; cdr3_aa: CAISTQRETDTQYF
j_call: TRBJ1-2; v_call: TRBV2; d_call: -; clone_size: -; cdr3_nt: TGTGCCAGCACTGGGGGGGGGCATGGCTACACCTTC; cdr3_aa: CASTGGGHGYTF
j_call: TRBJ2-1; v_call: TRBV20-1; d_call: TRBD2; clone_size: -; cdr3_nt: TGCAGTGCTAGACCAGCGGGAAGGACACACAATGAGCAGTTCTTC; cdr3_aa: CSARPAGRTHNEQFF
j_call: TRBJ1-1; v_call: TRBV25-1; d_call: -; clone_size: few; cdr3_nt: TGTGCCAGCAGTGAATACGGACAGACAAACACTGAAGCTTTCTTT; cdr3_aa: CASSEYGQTNTEAFF
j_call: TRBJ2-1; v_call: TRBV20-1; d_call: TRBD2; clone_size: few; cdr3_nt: TGCAGTGCTAGAGATCGACTAGCGGGAGGAAATGAGCAGTTCTTC; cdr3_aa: CSARDRLAGGNEQFF
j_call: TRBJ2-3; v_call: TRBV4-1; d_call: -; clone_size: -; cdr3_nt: TGCGCCAGCAGCCAAGATGGAGGGAGAACGACAGATACGCAGTATTTT; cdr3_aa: CASSQDGGRTTDTQYF